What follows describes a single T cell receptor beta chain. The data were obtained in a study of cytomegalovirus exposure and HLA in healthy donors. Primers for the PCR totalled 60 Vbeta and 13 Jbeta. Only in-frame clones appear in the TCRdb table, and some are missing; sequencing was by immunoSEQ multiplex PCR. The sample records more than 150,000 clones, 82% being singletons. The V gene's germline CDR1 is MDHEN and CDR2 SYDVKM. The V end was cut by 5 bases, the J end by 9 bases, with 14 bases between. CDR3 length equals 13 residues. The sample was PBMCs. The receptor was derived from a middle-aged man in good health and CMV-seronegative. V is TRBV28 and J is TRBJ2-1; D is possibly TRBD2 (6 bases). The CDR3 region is CASSLPSVGEQFF. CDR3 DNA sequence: TGTGCCAGCAGTCTTCCTAGCGTTGGTGAGCAGTTCTTC.